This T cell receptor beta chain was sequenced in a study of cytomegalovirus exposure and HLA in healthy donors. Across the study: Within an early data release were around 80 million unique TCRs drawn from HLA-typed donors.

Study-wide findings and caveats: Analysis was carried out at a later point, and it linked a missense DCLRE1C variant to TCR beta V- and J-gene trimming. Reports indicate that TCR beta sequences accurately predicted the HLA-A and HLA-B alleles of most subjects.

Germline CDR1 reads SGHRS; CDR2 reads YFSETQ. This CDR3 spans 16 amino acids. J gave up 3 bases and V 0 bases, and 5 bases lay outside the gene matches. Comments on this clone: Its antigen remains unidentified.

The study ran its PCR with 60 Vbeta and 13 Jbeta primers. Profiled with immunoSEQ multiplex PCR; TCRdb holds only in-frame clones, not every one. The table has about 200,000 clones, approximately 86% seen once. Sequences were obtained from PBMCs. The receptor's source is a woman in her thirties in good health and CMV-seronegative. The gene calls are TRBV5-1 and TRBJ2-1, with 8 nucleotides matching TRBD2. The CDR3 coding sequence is TGCGCCAGCAGCTTGGGCAGCGGGGGACTCTACAATGAGCAGTTCTTC. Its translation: CASSLGSGGLYNEQFF.